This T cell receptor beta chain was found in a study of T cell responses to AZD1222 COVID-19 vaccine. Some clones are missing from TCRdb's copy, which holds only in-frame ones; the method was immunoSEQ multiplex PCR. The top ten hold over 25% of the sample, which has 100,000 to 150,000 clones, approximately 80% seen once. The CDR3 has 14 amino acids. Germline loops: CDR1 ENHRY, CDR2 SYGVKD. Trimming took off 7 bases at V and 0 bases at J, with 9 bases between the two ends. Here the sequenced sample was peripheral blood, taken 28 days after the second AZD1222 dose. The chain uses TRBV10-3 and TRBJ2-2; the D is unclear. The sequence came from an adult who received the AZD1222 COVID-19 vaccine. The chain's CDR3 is CAITGTANTGELFF. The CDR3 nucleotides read TGTGCCATCACTGGCACAGCGAACACCGGGGAGCTGTTTTTT.